The clone carrying this T cell receptor beta chain was seen more than once but under ten times. Reverse transcription of extracted RNA yielded cDNA, which provided the sequencing template. TCRdb's table, derived via immunoSEQ multiplex PCR, lists solely in-frame clones and lacks some. The sample has 90,000 to 150,000 clones; roughly 66% are singletons. CDR1 and CDR2 from the germline V gene are GTSNPN and SVGIG (reference sequence). There are 11 residues in the CDR3. Trimming shortened V by 4 bases and J by 5 bases, and 8 bases separated the two germline ends. These data belong to a study of CD8+ T cells in alopecia areata.

The gene calls are TRBV30 and TRBJ1-1; D is possibly TRBD1 (6 bases). The source is a human donor in good health. Sequenced sample: CD4+ T cells sorted from blood. The CDR3 DNA reads as TGTGCCTGGACTCAGGGGACTGAAGCTTTCTTT. Translated: CAWTQGTEAFF.